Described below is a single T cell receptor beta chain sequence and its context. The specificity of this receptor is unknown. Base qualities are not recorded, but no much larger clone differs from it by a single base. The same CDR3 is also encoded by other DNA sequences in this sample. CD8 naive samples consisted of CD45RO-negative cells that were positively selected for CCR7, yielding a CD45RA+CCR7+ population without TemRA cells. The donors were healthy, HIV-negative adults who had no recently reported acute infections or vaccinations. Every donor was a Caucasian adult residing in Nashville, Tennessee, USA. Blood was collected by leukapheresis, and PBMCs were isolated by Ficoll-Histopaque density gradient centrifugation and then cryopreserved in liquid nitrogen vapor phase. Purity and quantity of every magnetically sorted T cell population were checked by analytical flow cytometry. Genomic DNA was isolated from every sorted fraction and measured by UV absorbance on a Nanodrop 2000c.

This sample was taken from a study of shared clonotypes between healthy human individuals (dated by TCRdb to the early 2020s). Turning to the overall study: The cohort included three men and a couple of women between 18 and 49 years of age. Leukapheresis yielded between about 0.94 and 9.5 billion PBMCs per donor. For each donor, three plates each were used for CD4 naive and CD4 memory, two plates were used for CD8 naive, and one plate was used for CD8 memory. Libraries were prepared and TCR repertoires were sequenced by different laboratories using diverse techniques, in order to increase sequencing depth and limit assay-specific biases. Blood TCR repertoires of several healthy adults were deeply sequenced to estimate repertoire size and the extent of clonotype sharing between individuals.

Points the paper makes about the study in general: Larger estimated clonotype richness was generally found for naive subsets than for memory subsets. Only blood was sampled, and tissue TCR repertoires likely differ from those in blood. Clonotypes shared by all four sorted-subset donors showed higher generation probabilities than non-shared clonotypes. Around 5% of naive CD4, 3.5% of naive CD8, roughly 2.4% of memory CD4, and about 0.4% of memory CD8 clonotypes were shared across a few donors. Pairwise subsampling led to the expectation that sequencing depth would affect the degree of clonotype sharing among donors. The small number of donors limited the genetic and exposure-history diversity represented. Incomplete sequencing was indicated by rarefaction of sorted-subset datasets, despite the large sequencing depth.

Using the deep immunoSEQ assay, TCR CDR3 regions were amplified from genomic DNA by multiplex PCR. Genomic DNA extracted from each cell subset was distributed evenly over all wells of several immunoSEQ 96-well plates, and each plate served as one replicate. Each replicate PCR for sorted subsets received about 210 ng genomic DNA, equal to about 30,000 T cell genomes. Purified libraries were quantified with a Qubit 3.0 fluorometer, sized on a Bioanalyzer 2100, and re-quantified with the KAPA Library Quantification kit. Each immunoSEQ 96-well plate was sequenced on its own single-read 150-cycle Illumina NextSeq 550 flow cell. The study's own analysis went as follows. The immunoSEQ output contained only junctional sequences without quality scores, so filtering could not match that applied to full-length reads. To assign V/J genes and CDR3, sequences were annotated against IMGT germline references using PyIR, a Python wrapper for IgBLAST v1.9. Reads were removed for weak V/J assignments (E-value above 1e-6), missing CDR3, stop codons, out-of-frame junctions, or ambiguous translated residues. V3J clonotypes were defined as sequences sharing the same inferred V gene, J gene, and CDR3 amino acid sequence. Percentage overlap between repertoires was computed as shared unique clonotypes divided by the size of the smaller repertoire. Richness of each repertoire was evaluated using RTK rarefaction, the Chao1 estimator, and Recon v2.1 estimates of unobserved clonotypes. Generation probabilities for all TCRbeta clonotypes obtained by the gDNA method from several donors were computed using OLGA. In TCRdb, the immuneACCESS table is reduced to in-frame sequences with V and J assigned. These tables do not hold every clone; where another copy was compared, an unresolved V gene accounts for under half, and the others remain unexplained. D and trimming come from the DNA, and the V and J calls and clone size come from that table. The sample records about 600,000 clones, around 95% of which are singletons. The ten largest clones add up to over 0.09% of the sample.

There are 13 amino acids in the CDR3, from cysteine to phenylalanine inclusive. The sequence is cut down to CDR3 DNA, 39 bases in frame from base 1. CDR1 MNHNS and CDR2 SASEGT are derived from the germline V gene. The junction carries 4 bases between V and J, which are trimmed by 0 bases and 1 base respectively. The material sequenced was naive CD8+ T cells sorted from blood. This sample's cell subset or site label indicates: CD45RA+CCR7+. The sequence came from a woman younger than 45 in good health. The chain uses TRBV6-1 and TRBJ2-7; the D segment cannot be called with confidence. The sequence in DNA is TGTGCCAGCAGTGAAGCGGGGTCCTACGAGCAGTACTTC. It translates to CASSEAGSYEQYF.